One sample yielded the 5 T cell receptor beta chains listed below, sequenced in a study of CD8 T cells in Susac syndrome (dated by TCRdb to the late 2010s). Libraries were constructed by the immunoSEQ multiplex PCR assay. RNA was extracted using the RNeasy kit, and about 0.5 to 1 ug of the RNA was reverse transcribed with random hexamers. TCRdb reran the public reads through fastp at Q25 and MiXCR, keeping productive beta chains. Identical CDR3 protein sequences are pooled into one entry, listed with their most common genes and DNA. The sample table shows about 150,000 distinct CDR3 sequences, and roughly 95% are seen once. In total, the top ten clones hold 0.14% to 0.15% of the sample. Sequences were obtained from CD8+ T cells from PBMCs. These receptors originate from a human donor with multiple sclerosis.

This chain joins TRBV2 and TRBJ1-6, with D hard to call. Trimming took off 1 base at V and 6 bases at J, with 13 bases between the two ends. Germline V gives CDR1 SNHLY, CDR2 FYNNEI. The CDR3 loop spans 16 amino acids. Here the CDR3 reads CASSEEAERPNSPLHF. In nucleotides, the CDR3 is TGTGCCAGCAGTGAAGAGGCGGAAAGGCCTAATTCACCCCTCCACTTT.

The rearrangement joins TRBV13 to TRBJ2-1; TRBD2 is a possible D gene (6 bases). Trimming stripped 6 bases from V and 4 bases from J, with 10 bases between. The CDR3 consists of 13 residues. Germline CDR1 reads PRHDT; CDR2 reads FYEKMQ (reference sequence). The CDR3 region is CASRQGLYNEQFF. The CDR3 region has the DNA TGTGCCAGCAGACAAGGACTATACAATGAGCAGTTCTTC.

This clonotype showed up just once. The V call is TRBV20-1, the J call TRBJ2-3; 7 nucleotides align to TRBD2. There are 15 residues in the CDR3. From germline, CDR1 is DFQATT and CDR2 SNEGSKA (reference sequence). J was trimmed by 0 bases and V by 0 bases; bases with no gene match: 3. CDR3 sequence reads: CSARDLAASTDTQYF. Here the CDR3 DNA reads TGCAGTGCTAGAGATCTAGCGGCGAGCACAGATACGCAGTATTTT.

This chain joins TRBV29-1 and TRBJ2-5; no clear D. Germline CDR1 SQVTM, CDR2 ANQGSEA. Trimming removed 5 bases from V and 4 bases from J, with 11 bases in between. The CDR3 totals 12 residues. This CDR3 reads CSVLAVAETQYF. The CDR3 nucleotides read TGCAGCGTTCTGGCGGTGGCAGAGACCCAGTACTTC.

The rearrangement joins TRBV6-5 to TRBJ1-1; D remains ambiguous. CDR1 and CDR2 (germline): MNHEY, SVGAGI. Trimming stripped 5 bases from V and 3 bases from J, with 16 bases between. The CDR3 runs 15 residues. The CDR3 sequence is CASSAFQGGHTEAFF. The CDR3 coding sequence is TGTGCCAGCAGTGCCTTCCAAGGTGGGCACACTGAAGCTTTCTTT.